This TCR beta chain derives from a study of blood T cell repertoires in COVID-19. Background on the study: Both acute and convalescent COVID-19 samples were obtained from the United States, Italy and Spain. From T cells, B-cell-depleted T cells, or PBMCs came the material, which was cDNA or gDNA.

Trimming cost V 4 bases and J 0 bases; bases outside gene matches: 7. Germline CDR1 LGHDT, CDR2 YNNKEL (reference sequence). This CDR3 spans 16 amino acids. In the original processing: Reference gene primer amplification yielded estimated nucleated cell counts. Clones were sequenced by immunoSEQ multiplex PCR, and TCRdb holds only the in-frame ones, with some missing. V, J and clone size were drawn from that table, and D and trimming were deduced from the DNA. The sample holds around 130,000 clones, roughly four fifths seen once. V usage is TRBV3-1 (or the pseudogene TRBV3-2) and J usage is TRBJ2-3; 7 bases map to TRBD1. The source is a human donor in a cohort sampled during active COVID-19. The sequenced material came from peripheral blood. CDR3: CASSRTGTASTDTQYF. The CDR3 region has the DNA TGTGCCAGCAGCCGCACCGGGACAGCCAGCACAGATACGCAGTATTTT.